This TCR beta chain originates from a study of blood T cell repertoires in COVID-19. Study in general: Whether acute or convalescent, the COVID-19 samples came from the United States, Italy and Spain. From T cells, B-cell-depleted T cells, or PBMCs came the material, which was cDNA or gDNA.

The V end was cut by 4 bases, the J end by 2 bases, with 13 bases between. This CDR3 is 15 amino acids long. CDR1 SGHAT and CDR2 FQNNGV come from the germline V gene. Original processing methods: Amplification with reference gene primers provided the estimates of nucleated cell counts. Clones were read by immunoSEQ multiplex PCR, and TCRdb kept only the in-frame ones, dropping some. The DNA gave D and trimming, while V, J and clone size come from that table. The sample carries 120,000 to 150,000 clones, less than 80% recorded once. The sample comprised peripheral blood. The TCR sequence derives from a man aged 60 to 69 with acute or convalescent COVID-19. The chain links TRBV11-2 to TRBJ2-3; a possible D gene is TRBD1 (6 bases). CDR3 protein: CASSSQGFNTDTQYF. The CDR3 coding sequence is TGTGCCAGCAGCTCACAGGGTTTTAACACAGATACGCAGTATTTT. The full variable domain, rest sourced from reference TRBV11-2 and TRBJ2-3, is EAGVAQSPRYKIIEKRQSVAFWCNPISGHATLYWYQQILGQGPKLLIQFQNNGVVDDSQLPKDRFSAERLKGVDSTLKIQPAKLEDSAVYLCASSSQGFNTDTQYFGPGTRLTVL.